The T cell receptor beta chain under discussion was sequenced for a study of Ad26.COV2.S vaccination and SARS-CoV-2 variants. For the study at large: Each vaccinee took Ad26.COV2.S intramuscularly, once or twice 56 days apart.

Study results and limitations: Measurement of non-spike TCR breadth gave similar results in vaccine and placebo recipients.

With regard to this clone: The target antigen is unknown.

The germline gives CDR1 MRHNA, CDR2 SNTAGT. The CDR3 is made up of 17 amino acids. Trimming took 4 bases from V and 0 from J; bases not matched to a gene: 4. The protocol was immunoSEQ multiplex PCR, while the TCRdb copy is restricted to in-frame clones and leaves out a portion. There are 350,000 to 450,000 clones in the sample; approximately 89% occur only once, and 1.9% lies in the top ten. Regarding treatment: roughly 19 received Ad26.COV2.S at low or high dose, single or two shots; 5 received placebo; per-sample allocation not given. Specimens were obtained on day 63 following the first vaccine or placebo injection. Participants' vaccine, an Ad26 vector, delivered Wuhan-strain SARS-CoV-2 spike.

The rearrangement joins TRBV6-4 to TRBJ2-2, with 11 bases identical to TRBD2. The source is a person aged 18-65 years who received the Ad26.COV2.S COVID-19 vaccine or a placebo. The specimen comprised peripheral blood, sampled in a trial of Ad26.COV2.S vaccine versus placebo. CDR3 protein: CASSVLAGGTNTGELFF. CDR3 DNA: TGTGCCAGCAGTGTCCTAGCGGGGGGTACGAACACCGGGGAGCTGTTTTTT.